Shown below are 15 T cell receptor beta chains from a single sample sequenced in a study of shared clonotypes between healthy human individuals (dated by TCRdb to 2018 to 2020). CD8 naive samples were obtained by positive selection for CCR7 among CD45RO-negative cells, yielding a CD45RA+CCR7+ population from which TemRA cells were excluded. Library creation used the immunoSEQ multiplex PCR assay. TCRdb provides this immuneACCESS table in a form limited to in-frame rearrangements. Some clones are lacking; in checked studies, under half of them reflect an unresolved V gene, and why the rest are absent is not known. The table for this sample lists approximately 600,000 clones; roughly 95% of them were counted only once. The top ten hold approximately 0.11% of the sample. Specimen: naive CD8+ T cells sorted from blood. In the paper's terms, the cell subset or site label means: CD45RA+CCR7+. The receptors shown here come from a woman in her 30s in good health.

The chain couples TRBV29-1 to TRBJ2-7, with D perhaps matching TRBD2 (6 bases). V gave up 1 base and J gave up 0 bases, with 13 bases separating them. The germline V gene encodes CDR1 SQVTM and CDR2 ANQGSEA. CDR3 size: 15 residues. CDR3 sequence (DNA): TGCAGCGTTGAAGCGGGTGGGAGGAGCTCCTACGAGCAGTACTTC. This codes for CSVEAGGRSSYEQYF.

The rearrangement joins TRBV11-3 to TRBJ2-2, with D maybe TRBD1 (5 bases). V lost 4 bases and J lost 6, with 12 bases in between. This CDR3 contains 14 residues. Per germline, CDR1 SGHNT and CDR2 YENEEA. For the CDR3, the DNA is TGTGCCAGCAGCTCAATAGACAGTTCCGGGGAGCTGTTTTTT. Amino acid sequence: CASSSIDSSGELFF. Filled out from reference TRBV11-3 and TRBJ2-2, the complete variable domain reads EAGVVQSPRYKIIEKKQPVAFWCNPISGHNTLYWYLQNLGQGPELLIRYENEEAVDDSQLPKDRFSAERLKGVDSTLKIQPAELGDSAVYLCASSSIDSSGELFFGEGSRLTVL.

The chain carries TRBV11-2 and TRBJ1-2; D possibly corresponds to TRBD1 (5 bases). The germline V gene has CDR1 SGHAT and CDR2 FQNNGV. V lost 0 bases to trimming and J lost 2 bases, with 13 bases between them. This CDR3 region has 16 residues. Here the CDR3 reads CASSLDSFGGNYGYTF. The CDR3 DNA reads as TGTGCCAGCAGCTTAGATAGTTTCGGGGGAAACTATGGCTACACCTTC.

The chain couples TRBV29-1 to TRBJ1-3; maybe TRBD1 (5 bases). The CDR3 extends over 15 amino acids. CDR1 and CDR2 from the germline V gene are SQVTM and ANQGSEA. V lost 5 bases to trimming and J lost 2 bases, with 16 bases between them. The CDR3 reads CSVNSGTETGNTIYF. CDR3 DNA sequence: TGCAGCGTTAACTCCGGGACGGAGACTGGAAACACCATATATTTT.

The rearrangement uses TRBV27 and TRBJ2-7; D might be TRBD2 (5 bases). Germline V gives CDR1 MNHEY, CDR2 SMNVEV (reference sequence). V was trimmed by 3 bases and J by 5 bases, leaving 11 bases between them. The CDR3 covers 13 residues. In DNA form, the CDR3 reads TGTGCCAGCAGTTTCGGGGTTAGCCACGAGCAGTACTTC. This translates into CASSFGVSHEQYF.

The chain is built from TRBV11-2 and TRBJ2-7, with a weak D call TRBD1 (6 bases). The CDR3 length is 14 residues. V was clipped by 5 bases and J by 4 bases, with 15 bases between them. From germline, CDR1 is SGHAT and CDR2 FQNNGV. CDR3 DNA sequence: TGTGCCAGCAGCCGAAGAGGGGGATTATACGAGCAGTACTTC. As protein: CASSRRGGLYEQYF.

The rearrangement joins TRBV7-6 to TRBJ2-2, with TRBD2 matching 7 bases. The trim removed 4 bases at V and 8 bases at J, leaving 10 bases unmatched. The CDR3 loop spans 15 amino acids. Germline-derived CDR1 and CDR2 are SGHVS and FNYEAQ. The CDR3 reads CASSSERDWSGELFF. CDR3 DNA sequence: TGTGCCAGCAGCTCCGAGCGGGACTGGAGTGGGGAGCTGTTTTTT.

V and J are TRBV4-2 and TRBJ2-7; either TRBD1 or TRBD2 may fit D (6 bases each). This CDR3 is 16 amino acids long. Per the germline V gene, CDR1 is LGHNA and CDR2 is YNFKEQ. V was clipped by 0 bases and J by 0 bases, with 12 bases between them. The CDR3 region has the DNA TGTGCCAGCAGCCAAGAATTCGGGGGCAGCTCCTACGAGCAGTACTTC. Protein sequence: CASSQEFGGSSYEQYF.

The chain uses TRBV6-1 and TRBJ1-4; TRBD1 might be the D (6 bases). Germline loops: CDR1 MNHNS, CDR2 SASEGT. V was trimmed by 3 bases and J by 3 bases, leaving 14 bases between them. This CDR3 has 16 residues. The DNA of the CDR3 is TGTGCCAGCAGTGAGCCTAACAGGGAATCTAATGAAAAACTGTTTTTT. Translation: CASSEPNRESNEKLFF.

This clone was picked up one time. The chain recombines TRBV11-2 with TRBJ2-1, with 10 bases that match TRBD2. Trimming removed 5 bases from V and 9 bases from J; junction bases left unmatched: 13. CDR1 and CDR2 (germline): SGHAT, FQNNGV. The CDR3 contains 16 residues. The CDR3 DNA is TGTGCCAGCAGCCTAGGGGCTAGCGGGAGATCCAGTGAGCAGTTCTTC. Translated: CASSLGASGRSSEQFF. Together with reference TRBV11-2 and TRBJ2-1, the CDR3 gives the full variable domain: EAGVAQSPRYKIIEKRQSVAFWCNPISGHATLYWYQQILGQGPKLLIQFQNNGVVDDSQLPKDRFSAERLKGVDSTLKIQPAKLEDSAVYLCASSLGASGRSSEQFFGPGTRLTVL.

CDR3 nucleotides: TGCGCCAGCAGTGAGTCTGGGGGGCCGAACACTGAAGCTTTCTTT. This encodes CASSESGGPNTEAFF. The J gene is TRBJ1-1, the V gene TRBV10-1; D perhaps matches TRBD1 (6 bases). With 0 bases removed from V and 1 base from J, the gap between germline ends came to 9 bases. The germline gives CDR1 WNHNN, CDR2 SYGVQD (reference sequence). CDR3 size: 15 residues.

The chain combines TRBV9 with TRBJ2-5, with D possibly matching TRBD2 (5 bases). Germline lookup yields CDR1 SGDLS and CDR2 YYNGEE. This CDR3 has 15 residues. Trimming removed 0 bases from V and 2 bases from J, with 11 bases in between. CDR3 sequence (DNA): TGTGCCAGCAGCGTAGAATCCAGCGGACAAGAGACCCAGTACTTC. Amino acids: CASSVESSGQETQYF.

DNA for the CDR3: TGCGCCAGCTCTCCAACCGGGGCCTACGAGCAGTACTTC. Translating gives CASSPTGAYEQYF. The chain recombines TRBV5-1 with TRBJ2-7; D is perhaps TRBD2 (5 bases). The CDR3 is made up of 13 amino acids. Trimming shortened V by 7 bases and J by 2 bases, and 13 bases separated the two germline ends. Germline CDR1 and CDR2: SGHRS and YFSETQ.

This clone was observed a handful of times. The chain joins TRBV28 to TRBJ1-1; 7 bases fit TRBD1. The CDR3 has 12 residues. The germline CDR1 and CDR2 sequences are MDHEN and SYDVKM. The junction had 6 bases not matched to a gene; V was cut back by 8 bases and J by 6 bases. The CDR3 coding sequence is TGTGCCAGCTACGGGACAGTCGCTGAAGCTTTCTTT. Amino acids: CASYGTVAEAFF.

This chain uses TRBV28 with TRBJ1-2; 9 nucleotides line up with TRBD1. Per the germline V gene, CDR1 is MDHEN and CDR2 is SYDVKM. The V and J ends lost 3 bases and 4 bases, in that order; junction bases with no gene match: 6. The CDR3 runs 15 residues. CDR3 DNA: TGTGCCAGCAGTTTCTTGGACAGGGGCGTCTATGGCTACACCTTC. Its protein is CASSFLDRGVYGYTF.